This TCR beta chain originates from a study of blood T cell repertoires in COVID-19. Across the study: Samples taken during acute and convalescent COVID-19 were collected in the United States, Italy and Spain. Nucleic acid was either cDNA or gDNA, and it came from T cells, B-cell-depleted T cells, or PBMCs.

V was clipped by 1 base and J by 9 bases, with 10 bases between them. The germline gives CDR1 SEHNR, CDR2 FQNEAQ (reference sequence). The CDR3 is 13 amino acids. Authors' methods: Amplification with reference gene primers provided the estimates of nucleated cell counts. Only in-frame clones appear in the TCRdb table, and some are missing; sequencing was by immunoSEQ multiplex PCR. V, J and clone size reflect that table, while D and trimming were determined from the DNA. The sample has roughly 260,000 clones; approximately 79% are singletons. The specimen was peripheral blood. V is TRBV7-9 and J is TRBJ1-3; D unresolved. The receptor was isolated from a woman aged 35 to 49 with active or convalescent COVID-19. CDR3 protein: CASSLVEETTIYF. In nucleotides, the CDR3 is TGTGCCAGCAGCTTAGTGGAGGAAACCACCATATATTTT.